Sequencing of this TCR beta chain was carried out in a study of CD8 T cells in ankylosing spondylitis. Overall study findings and caveats: Clones tied to disease were said to be significantly enriched in matched ankylosing spondylitis synovial fluid.

Germline CDR1 reads KGHSH; CDR2 reads LQKENI. The CDR3 runs to 13 residues. This clonotype was recorded at least ten times. The target antigen is unknown. Its ends do not fully match the called genes, so a read error is possible. Construction of TCR beta libraries was performed using quantitative 5'-RACE with molecular barcodes. TCRdb recomputed calls from the 5' RACE reads with MiXCR, one row per CDR3 protein. The sample records some 70,000 distinct CDR3 sequences, approximately 5% being singletons. The chain joins TRBV18 to TRBJ1-2; D is perhaps TRBD1 (5 bases). Specimen: blood, either unsorted or a sorted T cell fraction (not recorded which). This TCR was sampled from a male donor with ankylosing spondylitis or in good health (not recorded which). CDR3 sequence: CASSPPGTYGYTF. The CDR3 DNA is TGTGCCAGCTCCCCACCCGGGACCTATGGCTACACCTTC.